Listed below are T cell receptor beta chains from one sample, sequenced in a study of siplizumab effects on memory and regulatory T cells. Clones were sequenced by immunoSEQ multiplex PCR, and TCRdb holds only the in-frame ones, with some missing. The repertoire includes some 100,000 clones, about 95% of them detected once, and approximately 1.5% sits in the top ten. Specimen: non-Treg CD4+ T cells sorted from blood. These receptors all come from a human donor in good health. Each CDR3 is given with its conserved first and last residue. A D gene is named only where the DNA matches it firmly. Expanded clones are given a class, and other clones once, few, many or no size at all.

v_call	clone_size	d_call	j_call	cdr3_aa	cdr3_nt
TRBV9	-	TRBD2	TRBJ2-1	CASSVEASGYNEQFF	TGTGCCAGCAGCGTAGAGGCTAGCGGATACAATGAGCAGTTCTTC
TRBV19	-	-	TRBJ2-7	CASSIVGYEQYF	TGTGCCAGTAGTATAGTGGGCTACGAGCAGTACTTC
TRBV6-6	-	-	TRBJ2-7	CASSPPGAYEQYF	TGTGCCAGCAGCCCCCCCGGGGCCTACGAGCAGTACTTC
TRBV7-3	-	TRBD1	TRBJ2-1	CASSLGQGMGGEQFF	TGTGCCAGCAGCCTGGGACAGGGAATGGGGGGTGAGCAGTTCTTC
TRBV6-5	once	-	TRBJ2-7	CASSYGRAKYEQYF	TGTGCCAGCAGTTACGGCCGGGCCAAATACGAGCAGTACTTC
TRBV2	-	-	TRBJ2-6	CASKPTGHPPSGANVLTF	TGTGCCAGCAAACCAACGGGACACCCGCCCTCTGGGGCCAACGTCCTGACTTTC
TRBV6-5	-	TRBD1	TRBJ1-1	CASSRGQGGRAEAFF	TGTGCCAGCAGCCGCGGACAGGGCGGGAGGGCTGAAGCTTTCTTT
TRBV2	-	-	TRBJ1-6	CASISSYNSPLHF	TGTGCCAGCATCAGCTCCTATAATTCACCCCTCCACTTT
TRBV7-7	-	TRBD2	TRBJ2-2	CASSSSGGPGELFF	TGTGCTAGCAGCTCGAGCGGGGGACCCGGGGAGCTGTTTTTT
TRBV11-2	-	-	TRBJ2-5	CASSLGRGGAETQYF	TGTGCCAGCAGCTTGGGGCGTGGGGGCGCAGAGACCCAGTACTTC
TRBV11-3	-	-	TRBJ2-1	CASSDRAHNEQFF	TGTGCCAGCAGCGATAGGGCCCACAATGAGCAGTTCTTC
TRBV28	-	-	TRBJ2-3	CASSSGPGSTDTQYF	TGTGCCAGCAGTTCGGGGCCCGGGAGCACAGATACGCAGTATTTT
TRBV5-5	-	-	TRBJ2-5	CASSNTWLGRQAIVLETQYF	TGTGCCAGCAGCAACACCTGGTTGGGACGACAGGCAATTGTCCTAGAGACCCAGTACTTC
TRBV30	-	-	TRBJ1-6	CAWGRNYNSPLHF	TGTGCCTGGGGACGTAACTATAATTCACCCCTCCACTTT
TRBV11-2	-	-	TRBJ1-1	CASSFSTGKGTEAFF	TGTGCCAGCAGCTTCTCCACAGGGAAGGGAACTGAAGCTTTCTTT